Described below is a single TCR beta chain sequence and its context. Using immunoSEQ multiplex PCR, the repertoire was profiled, and TCRdb retains in-frame clones only, with some absent. The data hold some 130,000 clones, with approximately 95% observed a single time. These data belong to a study of control samples from healthy donors and cancer patients. CDR1 and CDR2 from the germline V gene are SGHAT and FQNNGV. Trimming shortened V by 3 bases and J by 2 bases, and 10 bases separated the two germline ends. The CDR3 consists of 14 residues. Specimen: blood. The J gene is TRBJ1-1, the V gene TRBV11-2, with a possible D match to TRBD1 (6 bases). This sequence originates from a man aged 25-45 years in good health. CDR3 residues: CASSFLQGNTEAFF. The CDR3 nucleotides read TGTGCCAGCAGCTTCTTACAGGGTAACACTGAAGCTTTCTTT.